This TCR beta chain was identified during a study of CD8 T cells in Susac syndrome. Reverse transcription of roughly 0.45 to 1 ug RNA was carried out with random hexamers. MiXCR was run by TCRdb on the immunoSEQ multiplex PCR reads, yielding one entry per CDR3 protein. The sample holds about 300,000 distinct CDR3 sequences, around 85% seen once. CD8+ and CD4+ T cells taken from blood had their TCR beta sequenced. Treatment-naive patients with stable or active relapsing-remitting disease served as multiple sclerosis controls. V trimming: 5 bases; J trimming: 0 bases; junction bases outside the gene matches: 15. This CDR3 is built from 18 residues. Germline values: CDR1 SGHVS, CDR2 FNYEAQ.

This clonotype originated in a human donor with multiple sclerosis. Material: CD8+ T cells from PBMCs. The rearrangement uses TRBV7-6 and TRBJ2-7, with TRBD2 matching over 8 bases. The CDR3 coding sequence is TGTGCCAGCAGCCGCGGACTAGCCGTCTTAGCGAGCTCCTACGAGCAGTACTTC. It translates to CASSRGLAVLASSYEQYF.